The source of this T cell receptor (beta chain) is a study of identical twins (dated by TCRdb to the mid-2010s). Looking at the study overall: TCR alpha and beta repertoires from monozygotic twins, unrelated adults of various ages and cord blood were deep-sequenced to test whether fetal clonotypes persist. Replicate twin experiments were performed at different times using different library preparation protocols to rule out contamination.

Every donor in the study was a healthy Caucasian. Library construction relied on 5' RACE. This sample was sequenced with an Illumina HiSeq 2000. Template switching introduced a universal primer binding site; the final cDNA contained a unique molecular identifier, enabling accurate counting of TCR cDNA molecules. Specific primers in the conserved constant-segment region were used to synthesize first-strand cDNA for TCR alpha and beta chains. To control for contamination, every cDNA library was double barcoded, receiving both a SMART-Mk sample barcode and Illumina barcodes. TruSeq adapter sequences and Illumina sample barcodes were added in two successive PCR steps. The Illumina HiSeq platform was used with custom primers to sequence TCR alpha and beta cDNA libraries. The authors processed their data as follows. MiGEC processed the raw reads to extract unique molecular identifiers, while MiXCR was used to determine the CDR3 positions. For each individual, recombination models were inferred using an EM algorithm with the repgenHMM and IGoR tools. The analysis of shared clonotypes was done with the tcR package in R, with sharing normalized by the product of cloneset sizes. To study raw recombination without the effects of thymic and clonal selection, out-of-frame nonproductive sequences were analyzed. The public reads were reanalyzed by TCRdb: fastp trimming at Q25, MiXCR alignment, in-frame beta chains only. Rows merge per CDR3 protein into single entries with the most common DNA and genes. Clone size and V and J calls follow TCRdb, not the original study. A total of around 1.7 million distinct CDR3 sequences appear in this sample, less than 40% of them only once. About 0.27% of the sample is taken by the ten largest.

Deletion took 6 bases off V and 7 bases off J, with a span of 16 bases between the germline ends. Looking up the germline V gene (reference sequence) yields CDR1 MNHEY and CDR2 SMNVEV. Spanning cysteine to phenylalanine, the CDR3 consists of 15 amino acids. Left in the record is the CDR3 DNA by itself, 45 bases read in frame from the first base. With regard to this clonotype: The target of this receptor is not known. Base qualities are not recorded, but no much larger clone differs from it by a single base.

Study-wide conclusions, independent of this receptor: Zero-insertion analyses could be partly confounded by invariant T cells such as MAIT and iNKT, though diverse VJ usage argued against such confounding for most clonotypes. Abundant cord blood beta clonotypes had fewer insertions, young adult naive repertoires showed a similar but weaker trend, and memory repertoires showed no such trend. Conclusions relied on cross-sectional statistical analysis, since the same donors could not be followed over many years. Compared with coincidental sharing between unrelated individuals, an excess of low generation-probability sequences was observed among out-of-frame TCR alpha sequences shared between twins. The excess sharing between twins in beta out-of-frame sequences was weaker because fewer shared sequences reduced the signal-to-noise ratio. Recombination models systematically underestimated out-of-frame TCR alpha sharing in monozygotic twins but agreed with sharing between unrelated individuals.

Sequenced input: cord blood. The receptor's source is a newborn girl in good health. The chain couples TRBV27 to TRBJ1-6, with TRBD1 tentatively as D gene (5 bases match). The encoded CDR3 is CASRYARGNNSPLHF. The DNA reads TGTGCCAGCAGATATGCGAGGGGTAACAATTCACCCCTCCACTTT.